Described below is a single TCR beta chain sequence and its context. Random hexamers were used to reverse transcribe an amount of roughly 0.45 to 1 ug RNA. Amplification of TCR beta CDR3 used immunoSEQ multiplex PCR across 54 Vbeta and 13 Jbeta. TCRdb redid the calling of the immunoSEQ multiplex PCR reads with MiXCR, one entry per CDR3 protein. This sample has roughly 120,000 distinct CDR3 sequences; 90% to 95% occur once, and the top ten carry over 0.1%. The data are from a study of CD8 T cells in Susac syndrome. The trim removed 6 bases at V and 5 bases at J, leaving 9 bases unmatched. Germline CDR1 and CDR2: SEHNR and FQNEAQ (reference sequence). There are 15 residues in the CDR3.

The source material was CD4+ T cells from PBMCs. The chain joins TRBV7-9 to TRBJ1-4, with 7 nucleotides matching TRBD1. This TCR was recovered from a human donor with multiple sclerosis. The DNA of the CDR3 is TGTGCCAGCAGTAAGATCGGGACAGAGAATGAAAAACTGTTTTTT. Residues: CASSKIGTENEKLFF.